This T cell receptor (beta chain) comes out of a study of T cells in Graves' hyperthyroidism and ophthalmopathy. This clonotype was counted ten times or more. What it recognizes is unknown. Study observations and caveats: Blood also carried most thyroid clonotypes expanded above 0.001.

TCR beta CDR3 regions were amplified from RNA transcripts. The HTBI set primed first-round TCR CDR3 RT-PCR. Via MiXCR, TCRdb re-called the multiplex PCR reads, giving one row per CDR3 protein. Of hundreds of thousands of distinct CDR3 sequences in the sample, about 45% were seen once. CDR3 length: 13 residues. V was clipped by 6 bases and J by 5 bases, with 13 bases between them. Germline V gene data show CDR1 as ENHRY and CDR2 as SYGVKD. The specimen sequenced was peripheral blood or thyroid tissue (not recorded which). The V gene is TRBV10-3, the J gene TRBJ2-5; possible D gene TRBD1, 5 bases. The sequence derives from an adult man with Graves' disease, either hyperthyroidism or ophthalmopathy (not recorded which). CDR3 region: CAIRSGHGETQYF. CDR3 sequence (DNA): TGTGCCATCAGGTCCGGACATGGGGAGACCCAGTACTTC.